This T cell receptor beta chain was identified during a study of blood T cell repertoires in COVID-19. Turning to this clone: A read error may be the cause here, since a much bigger clone is one base away.

Germline V CDR1 and CDR2: SGHTA, FQGTGA. V lost 4 bases, J lost 4 bases, and 5 bases stayed unmatched. The CDR3 loop spans 15 amino acids. Using immunoSEQ multiplex PCR, the repertoire was profiled, and TCRdb retains in-frame clones only, with some absent. Here the sample spans a few hundred thousand clones, approximately 89% being singletons. This receptor was identified in a woman aged 55-69 years with COVID-19, enrolled during active disease. Sequencing input: peripheral blood. The gene calls are TRBV7-3 and TRBJ2-1; TRBD2 agrees at 9 bases. The CDR3 loop reads CASSSSGGKYNEQFF. The CDR3 DNA is TGTGCCAGCAGCTCGAGCGGGGGGAAATACAATGAGCAGTTCTTC.